The sequence of this TCR beta chain was determined in a study of vaccination and CD4 T cells after COVID-19 (dated by TCRdb to between 2022 and 2023). Broadly, across the study: The convalescent cohort comprised six males and four females, including two Hispanic individuals, seven Caucasians, two Asians and one multiracial person. Post-COVID blood samples were collected from convalescent patients a median of approximately 93 days after diagnosis, with a range of about 30 to 161 days. Post-vaccine blood samples were obtained a median of roughly 75 days after the second vaccine dose, with a range of roughly 12 to 250 days. The cultures were stimulated with overlapping spike peptide pools from SARS-CoV-2 and from the common cold coronaviruses HCoV-NL63, HCoV-OC43 and HCoV-229E. As controls, cultures received a CEFX viral epitope pool (the positive control), an HIV-1 Nef peptide pool (the negative control), or no peptide at all. In around nine COVID-19 convalescent patients and a handful of infection-naive healthy vaccine recipients, the spike-specific CD4+ TCR repertoire before mRNA vaccination was compared with the repertoire after mRNA vaccination. Two doses of either the Pfizer-BioNTech BNT162b2 vaccine (n=8) or the Moderna mRNA-1273 vaccine (n=2) were administered to participants.

The intended sense of this specimen's treatment or condition label: roughly 10-day PBMC culture with coronavirus spike peptide pools or control peptides (ViraFEST assay). The ViraFEST assay, used in the study, expanded antigen-specific T cells with peptide pools and then identified the expanded clonotypes through TCR sequencing. Healthy vaccine recipients had no prior SARS-CoV-2 infection, confirmed by negative nucleocapsid antibody tests before and after vaccination. About 2 million PBMCs per well were cultured in IMDM with roughly 4.8% human AB serum and approximately 10 IU/ml IL-2, plus 10 ug/ml peptide pools. Half of the culture medium was replaced with fresh IL-2-containing medium on days 3 and 7. CD4+ T cells were isolated after less than twelve days of culture through negative selection using the EasySep CD4+ T cell isolation kit. Ficoll-Paque Plus gradient centrifugation was used to isolate PBMCs from whole blood, and the isolated PBMCs were then either used fresh or cryopreserved at -140C. Each culture condition was generally run in triplicate wells.

To note about this clonotype: Its antigen is unknown. Per-base quality was not reported, and no clone a single base away is much larger than it.

The library was obtained by PCR. DNA from cultured CD4+ T cells underwent TCR sequencing with the Oncomine TCR Beta short-read assay at the Johns Hopkins FTIC core. Genomic DNA was extracted from the cultured CD4+ T cells with the QIAamp micro DNA kit. Oncomine TCR Beta libraries from cultured CD4+ T cells were pooled with unique dual indexes and sequenced on an Illumina iSeq 100. As for the original processing: Non-productive sequences were removed, and CDR3s not starting with C, not ending with F or W, or shorter than 7 amino acids were discarded. The MANAFEST web application was used to identify antigen-specific clonotypes by comparing peptide-stimulated wells against reference wells and other culture wells. For a clone to be called positive, the clone needed an FDR below 0.05, an odds ratio above 5, and a productive frequency above 0.1% in at least two of three replicate wells. Cross-reactive clonotypes were defined as significantly expanded in both SARS-CoV-2 spike wells and at least one common cold coronavirus spike condition. CDR3 homology was assessed with Levenshtein distances (stringdist) and unrooted phylogenetic trees (ape) in R version 3.6.1. The public reads were quality trimmed at Q25 with fastp and then assembled into clones with MiXCR by TCRdb, keeping productive beta chains. Duplicate CDR3 protein sequences are folded into a single record with the most common DNA and genes. The V and J calls reflect TCRdb's pipeline rather than the authors' work. The sample yields around 19,000 distinct CDR3 sequences; 38% were counted once. The ten largest make up approximately 18% of the sample.

The CDR3, cysteine through phenylalanine, is 13 amino acids long. Only CDR3 DNA is held: 39 bases, read in frame from base 1. CDR1 and CDR2 are read off the germline V gene (reference sequence) as SSHAT and FNYEAQ. Relative to germline, V is 1 base shorter and J is 6 bases shorter, with 6 bases between their ends. Findings and caveats that apply to the study as a whole: Among the post-vaccine SARS-CoV-2-reactive clones in convalescent patients, a median approximately 86% showed up only after vaccination, which suggests vaccine-specific priming. Of the vaccine-specific clones found in convalescent patients, nearly all (304 of 307) were mono-reactive for SARS-CoV-2 spike instead of being cross-reactive with common cold coronaviruses. An increase in the median number of SARS-CoV-2-reactive clonotypes from 21 after infection to some 38 after vaccination was observed, but the change was not found to be significant. The number of convalescent patients in the study was relatively small, and the study did not examine early timepoints following natural infection.

The clonotype comes from a human donor who received a COVID-19 vaccine. The source material was CD4+ T cells from blood, cultured in vitro, sampled before SARS-CoV-2 vaccination. The chain uses TRBV7-7 and TRBJ2-2; the D gene is perhaps TRBD2, on 5 matching bases. CDR3 loop: CASSLGGAGELFF. In nucleotides, the sequence is TGTGCCAGCAGCTTAGGGGGAGCCGGGGAGCTGTTTTTT.